This T cell receptor beta chain comes out of a study of shared clonotypes between healthy human individuals. On the study more broadly: Each donor's CD4 naive and CD4 memory cells filled three plates apiece, CD8 naive two, and CD8 memory one. Findings of the study overall: Clonotypes not shared had lower generation probabilities than those common to all four donors.

The V and J ends lost 3 bases and 5 bases respectively, with 13 bases between them. The CDR3 is made up of 15 amino acids. Germline V lookup: CDR1 MDHEN, CDR2 SYDVKM. Original processing notes: Junction-only sequences produced by ImmunoSEQ had no quality scores, so filtering differed. Clones were sequenced by immunoSEQ multiplex PCR, and TCRdb holds only the in-frame ones, with some missing. The V and J calls and clone size were taken over from that table, and D and trimming were inferred from the DNA. The data contain hundreds of thousands of clones, 90% to 95% of them singletons. About this clone: Its antigen is not known.

The naive CD8 fraction comprised CD45RO-negative cells positively selected for CCR7 and excluded terminally differentiated effector memory CD45RA+ cells. Sequences were obtained from naive CD8+ T cells sorted from blood. V and J are TRBV28 and TRBJ2-2; possibly TRBD2 for D (5 bases). The receptor's source is a man in his thirties or forties in good health. The DNA for the CDR3 is TGTGCCAGCAGTTTGAGTGGGAGCGGTACCGGGGAGCTGTTTTTT. Translation: CASSLSGSGTGELFF.